The rows below give T cell receptor beta chains drawn from one sample of a study of blood T cell repertoires in COVID-19. Produced via immunoSEQ multiplex PCR; TCRdb's table is partial and in-frame only. The table records 190,000 or so clones, roughly 78% of them present only once. What was sequenced was peripheral blood. The origin of the receptors is a woman of 80 years or more with active or convalescent COVID-19. CDR3s include the opening cysteine and the closing phenylalanine or tryptophan.

j_gene,v_gene,CDR3aa
TRBJ2-1,TRBV11-3,CASSLDLGGAPYNEQFF
TRBJ2-5,TRBV7-2,CASSWTGWEETQYF
TRBJ2-1,TRBV3-1/TRBV3-2,CASSQGVGGRDHYNEQFF
TRBJ2-5,TRBV28,CAIGGGHRETQYF
TRBJ1-5,TRBV21-1,CASSKLRRRGGNQPQHF
TRBJ1-4,TRBV4-2,CASSQDRDRGDEKLFF
TRBJ2-5,TRBV7-6,CASSLASRVDPETQYF
TRBJ1-2,TRBV4-2,CASSPEDRQRNYGYTF
TRBJ2-1,TRBV7-9,CASSPQGSSYNEQFF
TRBJ2-7,TRBV7-2,CASSLSGNEAYEQYF
TRBJ1-5,TRBV24-1,CATSETWGPPQHF
TRBJ1-4,TRBV4-1,CASSPGTGEEKLFF
TRBJ1-4,TRBV3-1/TRBV3-2,CASSQARNEKLFF
TRBJ1-2,TRBV14,CASSQAGNHGYTF
TRBJ2-7,TRBV2,CASSEYTPYEQYF
TRBJ1-5,TRBV19,CASSMGGQNQPQHF
TRBJ1-3,TRBV2,CASSEGRAGNTIYF
TRBJ2-5,TRBV5-1,CASSLVGLGNQETQYF
TRBJ2-7,TRBV18,CASSPGTGDYEQYF
TRBJ1-1,TRBV4-3,CASSQGDTEAFF
TRBJ2-7,TRBV27,CASSPTRGRTPLHEQYF
TRBJ1-2,TRBV6-5,CASSSEMGPHYGYTF
TRBJ2-7,TRBV20-1,CSASQGAQYF
TRBJ2-2,TRBV5-1,CASTSYQGLGGELFF
TRBJ1-3,TRBV5-6,CASSLISTSGNTIYF
TRBJ2-2,TRBV7-2,CASSPTGLYTGELFF
TRBJ1-2,TRBV6-2/TRBV6-3,CASSLWTGGISNYGYTF
TRBJ1-5,TRBV28,CASSSPVGAGGLSNQPQHF
TRBJ1-4,TRBV18,CATGTGFNNEKLFF
TRBJ2-3,TRBV4-1,CASNAEGTDTQYF
TRBJ2-7,TRBV18,CASSLGQGASNEQYF
TRBJ2-7,TRBV19,CASSKGVLDEQYF
TRBJ2-1,TRBV5-1,CASSVEVAQAQFF
TRBJ2-5,TRBV3-1/TRBV3-2,CASSQVSRGQETQYF
TRBJ1-6,TRBV6-5,CASSPGGGWGSPLHF
TRBJ2-7,TRBV4-2,CASSQRPGQEYEQYF
TRBJ1-2,TRBV6-5,CASSTGGDYGYTF
TRBJ2-5,TRBV2,CASSLRQGPQETQYF
TRBJ2-7,TRBV29-1,CSGGRSSYEQYF
TRBJ2-3,TRBV9,CASSVVEFSLADTQYF
TRBJ1-2,TRBV6-5,CASSYTGDSIRGYTF
TRBJ2-7,TRBV5-4,CASSPSGRWSYEQYF
TRBJ2-5,TRBV4-1,CASSRSGQGLVETQYF
TRBJ1-5,TRBV27,CASRQRGGYNQPQHF
TRBJ1-5,TRBV19,CASSIGRFYSNQPQHF
TRBJ2-3,TRBV10-1,CASSESGGSTDTQYF
TRBJ2-5,TRBV6-6,CASSYGEMRGGETQYF
TRBJ2-1,TRBV7-6,CASSWSGGGNNEQFF
TRBJ1-1,TRBV28,CASSIAGTGGTEAFF
TRBJ2-7,TRBV10-3,CATLNTDEQYF
TRBJ2-3,TRBV27,CASSLGAGSADTQYF
TRBJ1-2,TRBV5-3,CARSHLTGQGYTF
TRBJ1-3,TRBV6-2/TRBV6-3,CASSYQQGRTGNTIYF
TRBJ1-2,TRBV5-6,CASSGRRQRPYYGYTF